The rows below give T cell receptor beta chains drawn from one sample of a study of OX40 agonist ivuxolimab in advanced cancers. TCRdb's table, derived via immunoSEQ multiplex PCR, lists solely in-frame clones and lacks some. The repertoire holds about 27,000 clones, with 85% as singletons. The starting material was CD4+ or CD8+ T cells sorted from blood, obtained in a trial of the OX40 agonist ivuxolimab. The source of these receptors is an adult with an advanced solid tumor such as melanoma, head and neck, liver or kidney cancer. The conserved cysteine and the conserved F or W are not part of the CDR3 here.

j_call,v_call,cdr3_aa
TRBJ2-3,TRBV4-1,ASSQGFRGLSSDTQY
TRBJ2-1,TRBV10-3,AIQSSYNEQF
TRBJ1-4,TRBV6-6,ASSIGATNEKLF
TRBJ2-2,TRBV7-6,ASSLGAMGGGELF
TRBJ2-7,TRBV28,ASSLRAYEQY
TRBJ2-2,TRBV9,ASSPRVGEGGELF
TRBJ1-2,TRBV6-5,ASSYSRVLADGYT
TRBJ2-7,TRBV7-6,ASSPVVQGYEQY
-,TRBV7-9,ASSLGAGLTSYEQY
TRBJ2-7,TRBV18,ASSLSPEGPYEQY
TRBJ2-1,TRBV2,ASRGVPPWGDEQF
TRBJ1-1,TRBV5-4,ASSFRDEAF
TRBJ2-7,TRBV5-5,ASSLALGGTYEQY
TRBJ1-2,TRBV28,ASSFDRVGYT
TRBJ1-5,TRBV19,ASRHYLGNSNQPQH
TRBJ2-3,TRBV7-9,ASRWGQGGPDTQY
TRBJ2-7,TRBV30,AWSLGQTYEQY
TRBJ1-2,TRBV27,ASSSYGNYGYT
TRBJ2-1,TRBV10-1,ASSGGLAGDEQF
TRBJ2-1,TRBV6-4,ASSEEGGGNEQF
TRBJ2-5,TRBV28,ASSLEVGGGEETQY
TRBJ2-3,TRBV9,ASTTGVADTQY
TRBJ2-5,TRBV2,ASSEELGGKETQY
TRBJ2-2,TRBV9,ASSVGGGPPLF
TRBJ2-2,TRBV5-1,ASSLVSALNTGELF
TRBJ1-1,TRBV6-1,ASRGIQGHTEAF
TRBJ2-3,TRBV28,ASSYDRGSPDTQY
TRBJ2-1,TRBV7-3,ASSLSQGDNEQF
TRBJ1-1,TRBV7-9,ASSLAAVNTEAF
TRBJ2-7,TRBV5-1,ASSLGGIREQY
TRBJ1-2,TRBV9,ASSVDALRLLEGYT
TRBJ1-1,TRBV19,ASSITGGATEAF
TRBJ1-2,TRBV14,ASSQVANGGYT
TRBJ1-5,TRBV18,ASSPDGNQPQH
TRBJ1-1,TRBV2,ASSGAGMNTEAF
TRBJ2-5,TRBV5-8,ASSLGMQGVQETQY
TRBJ2-5,TRBV7-3,ASRGEQY
TRBJ1-1,TRBV19,ASRRTGGANTEAF
TRBJ2-1,TRBV4-1,ASSQPGGGGKVNEQF
TRBJ2-2,TRBV7-6,ASRYTPVYNTGELF
TRBJ2-3,TRBV5-1,ASSWGVQFTDTQY